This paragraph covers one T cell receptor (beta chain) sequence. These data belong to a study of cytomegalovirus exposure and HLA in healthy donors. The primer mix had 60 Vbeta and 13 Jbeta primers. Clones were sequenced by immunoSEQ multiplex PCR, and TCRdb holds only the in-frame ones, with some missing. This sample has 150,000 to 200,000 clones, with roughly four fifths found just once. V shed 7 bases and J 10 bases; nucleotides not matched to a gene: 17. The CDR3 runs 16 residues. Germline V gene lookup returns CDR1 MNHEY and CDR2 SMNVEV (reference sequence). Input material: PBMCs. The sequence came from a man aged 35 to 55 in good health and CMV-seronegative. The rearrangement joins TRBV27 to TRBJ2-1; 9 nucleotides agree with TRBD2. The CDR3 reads CASTPTPSGASREQFF. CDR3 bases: TGTGCCAGCACCCCTACGCCTAGCGGGGCATCTCGGGAGCAGTTCTTC.